These 9 T cell receptor beta chains were all obtained from the same sample, sequenced in a study of metastatic and nonmetastatic thyroid tumors. TCRdb redid the clone calls on the PCR reads using MiXCR. The sample lists some 35,000 clones, more than 25% occurring once. Prior to thyroid surgery, none of the patients had received any treatment. The sample consisted of blood. The origin of the receptors is a male donor with papillary thyroid cancer or a benign thyroid nodule (not recorded which). Some clones in this sample may be carry-over from other donors' samples.

Only a few counts were recorded for this clone. The chain uses TRBV7-9 and TRBJ2-7; the D call may be TRBD1 or TRBD2 (5 bases each). V was shortened by 5 bases and J by 4 bases, with 18 bases between the two germline ends. In germline, CDR1 is SEHNR, CDR2 FQNEAQ (reference sequence). The CDR3 is 15 residues long. CDR3 region: CASSSGDPWGYEQYF. The CDR3 coding sequence is TGTGCCAGCAGCAGTGGGGACCCCTGGGGTTACGAGCAGTACTTC.

The rearrangement links TRBV6-5 to TRBJ1-3; no definite D call. Germline loops: CDR1 MNHEY, CDR2 SVGAGI. The CDR3 contains 12 residues. V lost 5 bases and J 3 bases, leaving 5 bases between the germline ends. CDR3 nucleotides: TGTGCCAGCAGTATACATGGAAACACCATATATTTT. Protein product: CASSIHGNTIYF.

This clone was picked up a small number of times. Germline and junction disagree at one end, which may indicate a read error. The gene calls are TRBV7-7 and TRBJ2-1, with 7 nucleotides matching TRBD2. Germline CDR1 is SSHAT and CDR2 is FNYEAQ (reference sequence). The CDR3 is 15 amino acids. CDR3 in amino acids: CASSFGLAAYNEQFF. The DNA of the CDR3 is TGTGCTAGCAGCTTCGGGCTAGCGGCATACAATGAGCAGTTCTTC.

Many counts were recorded for this clone. The chain carries TRBV10-3 and TRBJ1-3; D is uncertain. Germline CDR1 reads ENHRY; CDR2 reads SYGVKD. CDR3 size: 15 residues. Trimming left V 3 bases short and J 0 bases short, with 9 bases between. CDR3 amino acids: CAISERTDSGNTIYF. Here the CDR3 DNA reads TGTGCCATCAGTGAAAGGACGGACTCTGGAAACACCATATATTTT.

Relative to its sample, this clone is medium-sized. V usage is TRBV28 and J usage is TRBJ2-7; the match to TRBD2 covers 8 bases. The V gene's germline CDR1 is MDHEN and CDR2 SYDVKM. CDR3 length: 13 residues. The ends lost 6 bases at V and 7 bases at J; junction bases unmatched: 8. The CDR3 region is CASRGGLVREQYF. The CDR3 DNA reads as TGTGCCAGCAGGGGGGGACTAGTGCGAGAGCAGTACTTC.

This clone was seen ten or more times. The J gene is TRBJ2-1, the V gene TRBV4-1; unclear D gene. The V gene's germline CDR1 is MGHRA and CDR2 YSYEKL. The V gene lost 0 bases and the J gene lost 9 bases, with 9 bases spanning the gap. The CDR3 totals 13 residues. In DNA, the CDR3 is TGCGCCAGCAGCCAAGAACGGAGAGGTGAGCAGTTCTTC. This sequence encodes CASSQERRGEQFF.

In this sample, this clone turned up a few times. This chain connects TRBV10-3 to TRBJ1-1; 7 nucleotides line up with TRBD1. Germline assignment: CDR1 ENHRY and CDR2 SYGVKD. This CDR3 is 14 amino acids long. V was pared by 8 bases and J by 0 bases, with 6 bases of the junction left unmatched. CDR3 amino acids: CAISPGGVNTEAFF. CDR3 DNA: TGTGCCATCTCCCCAGGGGGGGTGAACACTGAAGCTTTCTTT.

This clone was counted between two and nine times. The chain links TRBV6-1 to TRBJ1-1; TRBD1 matches at 7 bases. CDR3 length: 14 amino acids. Germline V gene sequence: CDR1 MNHNS, CDR2 SASEGT. After removal of 6 bases from V and 0 bases from J, the junction contained 4 bases not matched to a gene. CDR3 loop: CASSRGTMNTEAFF. The CDR3 DNA reads TGTGCCAGCAGCAGGGGGACCATGAACACTGAAGCTTTCTTT.

The chain carries TRBV4-3 and TRBJ2-5; TRBD2 is a possible D gene (6 bases). V shed 0 bases and J shed 11 bases, with 13 bases lying between them. This CDR3 spans 13 amino acids. CDR1 is LGHNA, CDR2 YSLEER, per germline. This CDR3 reads CASSQESNRGQYF. Written as DNA, the CDR3 is TGCGCCAGCAGCCAAGAAAGTAATCGGGGGCAGTACTTC.